This TCR beta chain derives from a study of blood T cell repertoires in COVID-19. Study-wide background: Spain, Italy and the United States supplied samples that represented acute and convalescent COVID-19. T cells, B-cell-depleted T cells, or PBMCs supplied cDNA or gDNA.

This CDR3 spans 11 amino acids. V was shortened by 4 bases and J by 8 bases, with 6 bases between the two germline ends. Germline V lookup: CDR1 SGHRS, CDR2 YFSETQ. Using immunoSEQ multiplex PCR, the repertoire was profiled, and TCRdb retains in-frame clones only, with some absent. The data show under 300,000 clones, around 87% seen once. The receptor was isolated from a woman in her seventies with active or convalescent COVID-19. Material for sequencing was peripheral blood. V usage is TRBV5-1 and J usage is TRBJ1-4, with D unclear. The CDR3 reads CASSRGEKLFF. The CDR3 bases are TGCGCCAGCAGCCGAGGGGAAAAACTGTTTTTT.